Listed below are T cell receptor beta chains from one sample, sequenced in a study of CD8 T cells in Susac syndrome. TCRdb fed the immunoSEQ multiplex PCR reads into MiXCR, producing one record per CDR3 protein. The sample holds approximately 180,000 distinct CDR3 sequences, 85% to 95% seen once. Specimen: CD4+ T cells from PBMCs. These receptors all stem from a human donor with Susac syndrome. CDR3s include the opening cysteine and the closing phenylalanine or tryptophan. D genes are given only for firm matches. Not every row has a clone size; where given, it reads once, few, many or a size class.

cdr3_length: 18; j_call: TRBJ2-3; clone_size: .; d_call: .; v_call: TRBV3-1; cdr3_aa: CASSQMQLAGWRTDTQYF; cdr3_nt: TGTGCCAGCAGCCAAATGCAGCTGGCCGGGTGGAGGACAGATACGCAGTATTTT
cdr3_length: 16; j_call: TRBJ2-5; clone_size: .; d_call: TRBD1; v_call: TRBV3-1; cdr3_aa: CASSQVTGTEQETQYF; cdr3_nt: TGTGCCAGCAGCCAAGTAACTGGGACAGAGCAAGAGACCCAGTACTTC
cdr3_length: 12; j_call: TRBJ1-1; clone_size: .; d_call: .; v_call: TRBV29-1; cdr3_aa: CSASAGTFSVFF; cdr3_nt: TGCAGCGCCTCAGCCGGGACATTTTCGGTTTTCTTT
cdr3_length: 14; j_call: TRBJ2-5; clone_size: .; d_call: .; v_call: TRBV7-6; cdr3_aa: CASSLSSGEKTQYF; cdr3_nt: TGTGCCAGCAGCTTAAGTAGCGGCGAAAAGACCCAGTACTTC
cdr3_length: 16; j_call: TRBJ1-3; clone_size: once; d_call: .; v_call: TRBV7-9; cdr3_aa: CASSWGGRASGNTIYF; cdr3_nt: TGTGCCAGCAGCTGGGGCGGCCGAGCCTCTGGAAACACCATATATTTT
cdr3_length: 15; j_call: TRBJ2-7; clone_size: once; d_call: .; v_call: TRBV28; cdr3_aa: CASSLRPGLVYEQYF; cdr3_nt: TGTGCCAGCAGTTTACGTCCAGGTCTCGTCTACGAGCAGTACTTC
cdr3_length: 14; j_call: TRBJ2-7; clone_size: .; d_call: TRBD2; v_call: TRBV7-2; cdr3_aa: CASSFAAGAREQYF; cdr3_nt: TGTGCCAGCAGCTTTGCAGCGGGAGCACGAGAGCAGTACTTC
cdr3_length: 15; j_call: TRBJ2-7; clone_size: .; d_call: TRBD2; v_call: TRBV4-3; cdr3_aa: CASSQAEAGGYEQYF; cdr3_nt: TGCGCCAGCAGCCAAGCGGAAGCGGGAGGGTACGAGCAGTACTTC
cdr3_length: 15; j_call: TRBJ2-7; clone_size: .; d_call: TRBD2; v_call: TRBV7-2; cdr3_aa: CASSRRTSGTYEQYF; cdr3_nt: TGTGCCAGCAGCCGGAGGACTAGCGGAACCTACGAGCAGTACTTC
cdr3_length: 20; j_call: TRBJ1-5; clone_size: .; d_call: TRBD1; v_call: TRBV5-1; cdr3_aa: CASSFGQGNPSSYSNQPQHF; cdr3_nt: TGCGCCAGCAGCTTCGGACAGGGAAACCCATCCTCCTATAGCAATCAGCCCCAGCATTTT
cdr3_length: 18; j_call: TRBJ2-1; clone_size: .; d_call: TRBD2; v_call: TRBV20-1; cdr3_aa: CSASATPGTSTGRGEQFF; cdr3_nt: TGCAGTGCTAGTGCTACACCGGGGACTAGCACGGGCCGTGGTGAGCAGTTCTTC
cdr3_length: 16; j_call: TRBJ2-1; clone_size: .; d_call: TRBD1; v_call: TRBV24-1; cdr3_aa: CATSDPGTGSYNEQFF; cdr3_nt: TGTGCCACCAGTGATCCCGGGACAGGGAGCTACAATGAGCAGTTCTTC
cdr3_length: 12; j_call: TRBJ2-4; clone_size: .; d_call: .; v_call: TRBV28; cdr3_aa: CASTKRSGVQYF; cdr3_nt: TGTGCCAGCACCAAACGGTCCGGGGTTCAGTACTTC
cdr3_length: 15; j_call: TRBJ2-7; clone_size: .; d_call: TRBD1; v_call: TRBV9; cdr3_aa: CASSVGTGGNYEQYF; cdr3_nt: TGTGCCAGCAGCGTAGGGACAGGGGGGAACTACGAGCAGTACTTC
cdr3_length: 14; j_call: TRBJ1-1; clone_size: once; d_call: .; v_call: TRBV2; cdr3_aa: CASMWGRGTTEAFF; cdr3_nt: TGTGCCAGCATGTGGGGGCGGGGGACCACTGAAGCTTTCTTT
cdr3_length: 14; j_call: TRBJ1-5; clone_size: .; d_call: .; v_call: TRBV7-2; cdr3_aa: CASSFGRGNQPQHF; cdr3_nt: TGTGCCAGCAGCTTCGGTAGGGGGAATCAGCCCCAGCATTTT
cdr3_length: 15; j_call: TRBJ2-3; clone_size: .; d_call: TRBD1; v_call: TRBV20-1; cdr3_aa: CSAPPGQGLADTQYF; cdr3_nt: TGCAGTGCTCCACCGGGACAGGGGCTTGCAGATACGCAGTATTTT
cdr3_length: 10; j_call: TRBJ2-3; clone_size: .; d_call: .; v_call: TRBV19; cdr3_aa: CATYTDTQYF; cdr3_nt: TGTGCCACCTACACAGATACGCAGTATTTT
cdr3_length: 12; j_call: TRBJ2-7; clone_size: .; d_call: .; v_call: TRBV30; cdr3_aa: CAWRGAAREQYF; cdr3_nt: TGTGCCTGGAGGGGAGCGGCACGCGAGCAGTACTTC